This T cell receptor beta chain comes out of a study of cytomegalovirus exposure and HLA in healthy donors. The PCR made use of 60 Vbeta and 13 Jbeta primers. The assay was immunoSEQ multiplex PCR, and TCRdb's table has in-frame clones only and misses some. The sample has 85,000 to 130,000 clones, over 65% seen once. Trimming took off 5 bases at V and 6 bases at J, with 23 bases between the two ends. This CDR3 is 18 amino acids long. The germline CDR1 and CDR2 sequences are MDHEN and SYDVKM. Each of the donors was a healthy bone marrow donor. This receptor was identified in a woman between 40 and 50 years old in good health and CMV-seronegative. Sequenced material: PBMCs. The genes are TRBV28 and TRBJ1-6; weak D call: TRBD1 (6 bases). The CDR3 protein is CASSPGLKRGARNSPLHF. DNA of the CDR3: TGTGCCAGCAGTCCTGGGTTGAAGCGGGGGGCTCGTAATTCACCCCTCCACTTT.